One sample yielded the 25 T cell receptor beta chains listed below, sequenced in a study of blood T cell repertoires in COVID-19 (dated by TCRdb to between 2020 and 2021). The library was obtained by the immunoSEQ multiplex PCR assay. TCRdb obtained this table from immuneACCESS and retained in-frame rearrangements with V and J assigned. These tables miss some clones; where compared with another copy, unresolved V genes account for less than half of the shortfall, and the remainder is unexplained. The sample table contains 200,000 to 300,000 clones; only one count was recorded for roughly 86% of them. The top ten constitute approximately 3% of the sample. Sequencing was carried out using peripheral blood. Receptors were obtained from a woman between 25 and 40 years old who had recovered from COVID-19.

This clone showed up just once. The chain uses TRBV27 and TRBJ2-5; TRBD2 might be the D (7 bases). In germline, CDR1 is MNHEY, CDR2 SMNVEV (reference sequence). V lost 5 bases and J lost 3, with 19 bases in between. The CDR3 covers 16 residues. This chain's CDR3 is CASSPLYGGLEETQYF. Written as DNA, the CDR3 is TGTGCCAGCAGTCCACTGTACGGGGGGCTCGAAGAGACCCAGTACTTC.

This chain joins TRBV2 and TRBJ2-5; D remains ambiguous. Germline V gene data show CDR1 as SNHLY and CDR2 as FYNNEI. CDR3 length equals 14 residues. The V end was cut by 1 base, the J end by 2 bases, with 8 bases between. This chain's CDR3 is CASSEDGGQETQYF. The CDR3 DNA sequence: TGTGCCAGCAGTGAAGATGGCGGACAAGAGACCCAGTACTTC.

The chain has TRBV11-2 and TRBJ2-1, with 9 bases that match TRBD2. Germline CDR1 is SGHAT and CDR2 is FQNNGV. Unmatched junction bases numbered 9, after V lost 6 bases and J lost 6 bases. This CDR3 is built from 15 residues. The CDR3 nucleotides are TGTGCCAGCAGGCCTACCGGGACTAGCTCCAATGAGCAGTTCTTC. Encoded protein: CASRPTGTSSNEQFF.

The V and J genes are TRBV9 and TRBJ2-7, with 9 bases aligning to TRBD1. V shed 0 bases, J shed 5 bases, and the junction held 9 bases outside the gene matches. The CDR3 spans 16 residues. Per germline, CDR1 SGDLS and CDR2 YYNGEE. The CDR3 spells CASSVELGQGGDEQYF. CDR3 sequence (DNA): TGTGCCAGCAGCGTAGAACTGGGACAGGGTGGGGACGAGCAGTACTTC.

This clone occurred once. The chain is built from TRBV5-1 and TRBJ1-5; perhaps TRBD1 as D (6 bases). The CDR3 is 15 residues long. V was shortened by 0 bases and J by 5 bases, with 12 bases between the two germline ends. Germline V gene data show CDR1 as SGHRS and CDR2 as YFSETQ. The CDR3 DNA follows: TGCGCCAGCAGCTTGGTGTCAGGGGCATATCAGCCCCAGCATTTT. This translates into CASSLVSGAYQPQHF.

The gene calls are TRBV7-3 and TRBJ2-3; 8 bases are a match to TRBD2. The trim removed 5 bases at V and 2 bases at J, leaving 3 bases unmatched. The CDR3 length is 14 residues. Per the germline V gene, CDR1 is SGHTA and CDR2 is FQGTGA. The CDR3 sequence: CASSDGGATDTQYF. CDR3 nucleotides: TGTGCCAGCAGCGACGGGGGGGCCACAGATACGCAGTATTTT.

The rearrangement links TRBV5-1 to TRBJ1-1; D is unresolved. CDR3 length: 16 residues. The V end lost 4 bases, the J end lost 0 bases, and 16 bases lay between the germline ends. The V gene's germline CDR1 is SGHRS and CDR2 YFSETQ. This CDR3 is CASSPGVHDMNTEAFF. The CDR3 coding sequence is TGCGCCAGCAGCCCCGGTGTGCACGACATGAACACTGAAGCTTTCTTT.

The chain uses TRBV12-3 or TRBV12-4 and TRBJ2-1, with 8 nucleotides matching TRBD2. The CDR3 contains 12 residues. Trimming took 10 bases from V and 10 from J; bases not matched to a gene: 9. The CDR3 nucleotides are TGTGCCACTGGGGTAGCGGGGCCAGAGCAGTTCTTC. Protein: CATGVAGPEQFF.

The chain employs TRBV4-1 and TRBJ2-7, with D hard to call. CDR3 length equals 13 residues. Germline values: CDR1 MGHRA, CDR2 YSYEKL. Trimming took off 4 bases at V and 3 bases at J, with 10 bases between the two ends. CDR3 protein: CASSPLSSYEQYF. The CDR3 DNA reads TGCGCCAGCAGCCCCCTAAGTAGCTACGAGCAGTACTTC.

The rearrangement links TRBV11-2 to TRBJ1-3, with a weak D call TRBD1 (6 bases). The length of the CDR3 is 15 residues. Trimming took 1 base from V and 2 from J, leaving 9 bases between them. CDR1 SGHAT and CDR2 FQNNGV come from the germline V gene. For the CDR3, the DNA is TGTGCCAGCAGCTTAGGGGGGCTGACTGGAAACACCATATATTTT. The encoded protein is CASSLGGLTGNTIYF.

The chain recombines TRBV3-1 (or the pseudogene TRBV3-2) with TRBJ2-4, with 13 nucleotides matching TRBD2. Unmatched junction bases numbered 4, after V lost 5 bases and J lost 0 bases. Per germline, CDR1 LGHDT and CDR2 YNNKEL (reference sequence). The CDR3 sequence is 17 residues long. The CDR3 here is CASSRTSGGVAKNIQYF. Written as DNA, the CDR3 is TGTGCCAGCAGCAGGACTAGCGGGGGTGTAGCCAAAAACATTCAGTACTTC.

This clone was counted a single time. The rearrangement joins TRBV2 to TRBJ2-5, with D tentatively TRBD2 (6 bases). Trimming left V 7 bases short and J 5 bases short, with 14 bases between. Germline V lookup: CDR1 SNHLY, CDR2 FYNNEI. This CDR3 has 13 residues. This chain's CDR3 is CASTLAWGETQYF. CDR3 DNA sequence: TGTGCCAGCACACTAGCCTGGGGGGAGACCCAGTACTTC.

J is TRBJ1-5 and V is TRBV6-2 or TRBV6-3, with D possibly matching TRBD1 (5 bases). CDR3 length: 14 amino acids. Trimming left V 7 bases short and J 5 bases short, with 15 bases between. In germline, CDR1 is MNHEY, CDR2 SVGEGT. The chain's CDR3 is CASTPRGRHQPQHF. The DNA for the CDR3 is TGTGCCAGCACCCCACGGGGGAGGCATCAGCCCCAGCATTTT.

The chain recombines TRBV7-2 with TRBJ2-5; TRBD2 is a possible D gene (5 bases). The CDR3 extends over 13 amino acids. V lost 5 bases to trimming and J lost 7 bases, with 14 bases between them. Per germline, CDR1 SGHTA and CDR2 FQGNSA. As DNA, the CDR3 is TGTGCCAGCAGCGACTATCGGTGGGGGACCCAGTACTTC. Residues: CASSDYRWGTQYF. Variable domain in full (rest from reference TRBV7-2 and TRBJ2-5): GAGVSQSPSNKVTEKGKDVELRCDPISGHTALYWYRQSLGQGLEFLIYFQGNSAPDKSGLPSDRFSAERTGGSVSTLTIQRTQQEDSAVYLCASSDYRWGTQYFGPGTRLLVL.

The chain links TRBV21-1 to TRBJ1-5; TRBD1 is the table's D call and was not checked against the DNA. TRBV21-1 is termed a pseudogene. CDR3 size: 11 residues. For the CDR3, the DNA is TGTGCCAGAGACAGAAATCAGCCCCAGCATTTT. It is translated as CARDRNQPQHF.

This clone was counted a few times. V gene TRBV6-5 combines with J gene TRBJ1-2; the D is unclear. V lost 0 bases to trimming and J lost 8 bases, with 13 bases between them. The germline V gene encodes CDR1 MNHEY and CDR2 SVGAGI. The CDR3 is 14 residues long. This chain's CDR3 is CASSYSYPRGGYTF. For the CDR3, the DNA is TGTGCCAGCAGTTACTCCTACCCTAGAGGGGGCTACACCTTC.

This clone occurred a few times. V gene TRBV21-1 combines with J gene TRBJ2-2; the DNA was not used to check the table's D call, TRBD1. TRBV21-1 has pseudogene status. The CDR3 is 18 residues long. CDR3 bases: TGTGCCAGCAGCAAGCCCGGACAGGCGAGATGGGACACCGGGGAGCTGTTTTTT. The encoded protein is CASSKPGQARWDTGELFF.

V usage is TRBV4-3 and J usage is TRBJ2-7; 11 bases are a match to TRBD2. Losses at the gene ends were 0 bases for V and 4 bases for J; bases not matched to a gene: 5. Germline CDR1 reads LGHNA; CDR2 reads YSLEER. This CDR3 spans 16 amino acids. CDR3 nucleotide sequence: TGCGCCAGCAGCCAAGATCTGTCTAGCGGGGGGTACGAGCAGTACTTC. Its protein is CASSQDLSSGGYEQYF.

J is TRBJ1-6 and V is TRBV5-1; TRBD1 matches 7 bases. The CDR3 extends over 14 amino acids. J was trimmed by 7 bases and V by 8 bases; bases with no gene match: 9. Germline values: CDR1 SGHRS, CDR2 YFSETQ. This chain's CDR3 is CASSSGQINSPLHF. As DNA, the CDR3 is TGCGCCAGTTCATCGGGACAGATAAATTCACCCCTCCACTTT.

V is TRBV27 and J is TRBJ2-2, with D perhaps TRBD2 (5 bases). The CDR3 is 15 amino acids. Per the germline V gene, CDR1 is MNHEY and CDR2 is SMNVEV (reference sequence). V lost 5 bases to trimming and J lost 4 bases, with 14 bases between them. The CDR3 spells CASSHEEAGTGELFF. The CDR3 nucleotides are TGTGCCAGCAGTCATGAGGAGGCGGGCACCGGGGAGCTGTTTTTT.

About this clone itself: The junction shows a germline mismatch at one end, possibly a read error. The rearrangement joins TRBV5-1 to TRBJ2-7; possible D gene TRBD1, 6 bases. The V gene's germline CDR1 is SGHRS and CDR2 YFSETQ. The CDR3 is 11 residues long. CDR3 sequence: CASSSGAGESF. CDR3 DNA: TGCGCCAGCAGCTCCGGGGCAGGGGAGTCCTTC.

The rearrangement links TRBV7-2 to TRBJ2-3; 7 nucleotides agree with TRBD2. Germline lookup yields CDR1 SGHTA and CDR2 FQGNSA. V gave up 4 bases and J gave up 0 bases; unmatched junction bases: 16. This CDR3 is built from 19 residues. DNA for the CDR3: TGTGCCAGCAGCTCGACCTTTAGCGCGGGGGACTCTAGCACAGATACGCAGTATTTT. Translating it yields CASSSTFSAGDSSTDTQYF.

This rearrangement joins TRBV6-2 or TRBV6-3 to TRBJ2-5; D may be TRBD2 (5 bases). Trimming shortened V by 2 bases and J by 2 bases, and 12 bases separated the two germline ends. The CDR3 is 15 residues long. The germline gives CDR1 MNHEY, CDR2 SVGEGT. Written as DNA, the CDR3 is TGTGCCAGCAGTTACCCCCCGGACTCTCAAGAGACCCAGTACTTC. Amino acids: CASSYPPDSQETQYF.

The chain carries TRBV5-1 and TRBJ2-2; 8 bases match TRBD1. Germline CDR1 SGHRS, CDR2 YFSETQ. The CDR3 consists of 14 residues. Trimming cost V 3 bases and J 3 bases; bases outside gene matches: 1. CDR3 bases: TGCGCCAGCAGCTCGGGACAGGACACCGGGGAGCTGTTTTTT. Translation gives CASSSGQDTGELFF.

The V gene is TRBV5-4, the J gene TRBJ1-1; D gene uncertain. The length of the CDR3 is 13 residues. The V gene's germline CDR1 is SGHNT and CDR2 YYREEE (reference sequence). V was trimmed by 4 bases and J by 1 base, leaving 8 bases between them. The CDR3 region is CASSRRSNTEAFF. In DNA form, the CDR3 reads TGTGCCAGCAGCCGTAGATCGAACACTGAAGCTTTCTTT.